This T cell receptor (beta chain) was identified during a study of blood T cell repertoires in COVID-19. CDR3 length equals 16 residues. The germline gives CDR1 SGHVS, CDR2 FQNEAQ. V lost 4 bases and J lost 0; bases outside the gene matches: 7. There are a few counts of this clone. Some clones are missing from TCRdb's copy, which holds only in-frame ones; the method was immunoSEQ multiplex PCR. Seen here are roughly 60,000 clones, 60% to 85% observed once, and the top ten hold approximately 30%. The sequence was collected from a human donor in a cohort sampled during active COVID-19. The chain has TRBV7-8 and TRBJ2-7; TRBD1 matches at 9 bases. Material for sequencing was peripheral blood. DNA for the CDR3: TGTGCCAGCAGCTCGAACTGGGACAGGGCCTCCTACGAGCAGTACTTC. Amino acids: CASSSNWDRASYEQYF.